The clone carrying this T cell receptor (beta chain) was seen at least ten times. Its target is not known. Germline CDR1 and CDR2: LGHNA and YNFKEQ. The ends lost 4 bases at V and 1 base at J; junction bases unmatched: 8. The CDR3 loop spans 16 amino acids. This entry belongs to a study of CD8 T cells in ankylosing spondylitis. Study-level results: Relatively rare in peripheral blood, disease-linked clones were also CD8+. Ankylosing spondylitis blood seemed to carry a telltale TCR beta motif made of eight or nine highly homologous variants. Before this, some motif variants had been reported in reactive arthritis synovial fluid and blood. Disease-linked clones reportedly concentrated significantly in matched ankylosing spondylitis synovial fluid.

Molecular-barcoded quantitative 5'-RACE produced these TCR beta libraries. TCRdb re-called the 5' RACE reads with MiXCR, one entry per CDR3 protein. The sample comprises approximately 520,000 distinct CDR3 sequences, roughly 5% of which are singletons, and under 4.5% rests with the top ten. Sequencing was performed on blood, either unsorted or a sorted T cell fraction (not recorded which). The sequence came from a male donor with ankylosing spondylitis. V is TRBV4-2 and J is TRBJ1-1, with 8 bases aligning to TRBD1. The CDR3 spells CASSPLGGTGNTEAFF. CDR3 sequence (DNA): TGTGCCAGCAGCCCCCTAGGAGGGACAGGGAACACTGAAGCTTTCTTT.